The source of this T cell receptor beta chain is a study of beta chain features in type 1 diabetes. This clone was recorded a few times. Its antigen is unknown. The ends lost 3 bases at V and 4 bases at J; junction bases unmatched: 4. The CDR3 is made up of 15 amino acids. Germline loops: CDR1 LGHNA, CDR2 YNFKEQ. Expressed TCRB transcripts were sequenced after all isolated RNA was converted to cDNA. This table comes from immunoSEQ multiplex PCR, and its TCRdb copy is limited to in-frame clones, with some not included. The table lists hundreds of thousands of clones, 6.5% to 10% of them singletons. Study outcomes and limitations: Across patients, naive, central memory and Treg TCRB repertoires exhibited apparently greater similarity than was observed across healthy donors.

The sequence came from a young woman in good health. The sequencing input was central memory CD4+ T cells from blood. V usage is TRBV4-2 and J usage is TRBJ1-5; 9 bases match TRBD1. CDR3 loop: CASSHLGTGNQPQHF. CDR3 in DNA: TGTGCCAGCAGCCACCTCGGGACAGGGAATCAGCCCCAGCATTTT.